This T cell receptor (beta chain) was profiled in a study of T cells after yellow fever vaccination. The germline V gene has CDR1 SGHRS and CDR2 YFSETQ. V lost 0 bases, J lost 2 bases, and 11 bases lay in between. The CDR3 is 15 residues long. This clonotype was found many times. Its cognate antigen is unknown. TCRdb called the 5' RACE reads again in MiXCR, with one record for every CDR3 protein. The sample includes 350,000 to 450,000 distinct CDR3 sequences, around 6.4% of them seen just once. Study-wide results and limits: Shared CD4/CD8 clonotypes were a small share, likely from convergent recombination.

Sequenced material: PBMCs, taken 5 days after the yellow fever booster vaccination. The chain combines TRBV5-1 with TRBJ2-5; no definite D call. The clonotype was recovered from a man aged 25-45 years who received the YFV17D yellow fever vaccine. DNA for the CDR3: TGCGCCAGCAGCTTGGCCCAGCCCGAGCAAGAGACCCAGTACTTC. It specifies CASSLAQPEQETQYF. Full variable domain (remainder filled in from reference TRBV5-1 and TRBJ2-5): KAGVTQTPRYLIKTRGQQVTLSCSPISGHRSVSWYQQTPGQGLQFLFEYFSETQRNKGNFPGRFSGRQFSNSRSEMNVSTLELGDSALYLCASSLAQPEQETQYFGPGTRLLVL.